This TCR beta chain derives from a study of control samples from healthy donors and cancer patients (dated by TCRdb to the early 2020s). On this clone itself: The antigen this receptor binds is unknown. No much larger clonotype is one base removed from it; base qualities were not supplied.

From cysteine to phenylalanine, the CDR3 is 16 amino acids long. The CDR3 DNA has 48 bases and is translated from base 1. CDR1 and CDR2 (MNHEY, SMNVEV) derive from the germline V gene (reference sequence). V lost 5 bases and J lost 0 bases; the stretch between them is 14 bases long. Library creation used the immunoSEQ multiplex PCR assay. Held by TCRdb, this immuneACCESS table contains in-frame sequences only and omits some clones. Under half of the omission traces to an unresolved V gene where checked; the cause of the rest is unknown. This sample holds 85,000 to 95,000 clones; roughly 78% were observed only once. The top ten hold over 7.5% of the sample.

The sequence derives from a woman aged 60 to 75 in good health. The source material was blood. The chain joins TRBV27 to TRBJ2-1; confidence is insufficient to name the D gene. CDR3 sequence: CASSQYSSGSYNEQFF. The nucleotide sequence reads as follows: TGTGCCAGCAGTCAATACTCTTCCGGCTCCTACAATGAGCAGTTCTTC.